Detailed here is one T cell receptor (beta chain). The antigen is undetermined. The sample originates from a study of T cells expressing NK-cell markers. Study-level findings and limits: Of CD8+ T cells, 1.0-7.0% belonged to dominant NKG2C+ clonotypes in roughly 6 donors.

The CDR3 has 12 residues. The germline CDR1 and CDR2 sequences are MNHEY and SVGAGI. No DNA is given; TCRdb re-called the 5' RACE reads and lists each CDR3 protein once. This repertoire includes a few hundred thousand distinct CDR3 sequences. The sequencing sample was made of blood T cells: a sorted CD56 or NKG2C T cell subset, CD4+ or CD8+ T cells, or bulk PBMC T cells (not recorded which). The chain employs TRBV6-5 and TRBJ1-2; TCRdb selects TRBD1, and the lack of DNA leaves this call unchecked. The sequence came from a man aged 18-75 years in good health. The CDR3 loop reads CASSTGDRGYTF.